This is a list of T cell receptor beta chains from one sample in a study of Ad26.COV2.S vaccination and SARS-CoV-2 variants. Using immunoSEQ multiplex PCR, the repertoire was profiled, and TCRdb retains in-frame clones only, with some absent. Of nearly 400,000 clones listed, about 89% were seen once; the top ten hold under 2%. The sequencing here drew on peripheral blood, taken in a trial of Ad26.COV2.S vaccine versus placebo. These TCRs come from a person between 18 and 65 years old who received the Ad26.COV2.S COVID-19 vaccine or a placebo. Each CDR3 is given with its conserved first and last residue. Fields, in order: clone size, D gene, V gene, CDR3 length, J gene, CDR3 DNA, CDR3 protein. A D gene is named only where the DNA matches it firmly. Not every row has a clone size; where given, it reads once, few, many or a size class.

>NA|TRBD2|TRBV24-1|17|TRBJ2-2
TGTGCCACCAGTGACCATGGGGAGGGAGAGAACACCGGGGAGCTGTTTTTT
CATSDHGEGENTGELFF
>NA|NA|TRBV4-3|13|TRBJ2-1
TGCGCCAGCAGCCAACGTTCGGCCAATGAGCAGTTCTTC
CASSQRSANEQFF
>NA|TRBD2|TRBV5-4|16|TRBJ2-5
TGTGCCAGCAGCTTGACCCCGACTAGCGCCCAAGAGACCCAGTACTTC
CASSLTPTSAQETQYF
>NA|TRBD1|TRBV7-2|14|TRBJ1-1
TGTGCCAGTCTAGGGGGCAGGGCGAACACTGAAGCTTTCTTT
CASLGGRANTEAFF
>NA|TRBD2|TRBV5-1|15|TRBJ2-7
TGCGCCAGCAGCCCGACTAGCGGGGGCTCCTACGAGCAGTACTTC
CASSPTSGGSYEQYF
>NA|NA|TRBV19|15|TRBJ2-6
TGTGCCAGTAGCCAGGGTTCTGGGGGGGCCAACGTCCTGACTTTC
CASSQGSGGANVLTF
>NA|NA|TRBV11-3|13|TRBJ2-7
TGTGCCAGCAGTCCCTCATCGGGGTACGAGCAGTACTTC
CASSPSSGYEQYF
>NA|TRBD1|TRBV10-3|13|TRBJ2-7
TGTGCCATCGGGACAGGGGTCTCCTACGAGCAGTACTTC
CAIGTGVSYEQYF
>NA|NA|TRBV5-1|16|TRBJ2-3
TGCGCCAGCAGCCCACGTTCTAGCCCCAGCACAGATACGCAGTATTTT
CASSPRSSPSTDTQYF
>NA|NA|TRBV12-3/TRBV12-4|12|TRBJ1-1
TGTGCCAGCACTCTGGATGACACTGAAGCTTTCTTT
CASTLDDTEAFF
>few|NA|TRBV3-1/TRBV3-2|13|TRBJ2-5
TGTGCCAGCAGCCAAGACAAGCTAGAGACCCAGTACTTC
CASSQDKLETQYF
>once|NA|TRBV2|11|TRBJ2-1
TGTGCCAGCACCCCCGAAGTTGAGCAGTTCTTC
CASTPEVEQFF
>NA|NA|TRBV5-1|15|TRBJ1-5
TGCGCCAGCAGCTTGGAGGGGGGAGTCAATCAGCCCCAGCATTTT
CASSLEGGVNQPQHF